This T cell receptor beta chain is drawn from a study of shared clonotypes between healthy human individuals. Naive CD8 cells lacked CD45RO, underwent positive selection for CCR7 and left out terminally differentiated effector memory CD45RA+ cells. V lost 5 bases to trimming and J lost 8 bases; unmatched junction nucleotides: 5. Germline CDR1 reads SGHAT; CDR2 reads FQNNGV. This CDR3 has 12 amino acids. Sequenced by immunoSEQ multiplex PCR; TCRdb stores in-frame clones only, minus some. Here the sample spans roughly 2,000,000 clones, 90% to 95% being singletons. Sequenced: naive CD8+ T cells from PBMCs. The chain couples TRBV11-2 to TRBJ1-1; 7 nucleotides agree with TRBD1. This clonotype was sampled from a man aged 18 to 29 in good health. Some clones in this sample may be carry-over from other donors' samples. The CDR3 nucleotides read TGTGCCAGCAGCACGACAGGGCTAGAAGCTTTCTTT. Translated: CASSTTGLEAFF.